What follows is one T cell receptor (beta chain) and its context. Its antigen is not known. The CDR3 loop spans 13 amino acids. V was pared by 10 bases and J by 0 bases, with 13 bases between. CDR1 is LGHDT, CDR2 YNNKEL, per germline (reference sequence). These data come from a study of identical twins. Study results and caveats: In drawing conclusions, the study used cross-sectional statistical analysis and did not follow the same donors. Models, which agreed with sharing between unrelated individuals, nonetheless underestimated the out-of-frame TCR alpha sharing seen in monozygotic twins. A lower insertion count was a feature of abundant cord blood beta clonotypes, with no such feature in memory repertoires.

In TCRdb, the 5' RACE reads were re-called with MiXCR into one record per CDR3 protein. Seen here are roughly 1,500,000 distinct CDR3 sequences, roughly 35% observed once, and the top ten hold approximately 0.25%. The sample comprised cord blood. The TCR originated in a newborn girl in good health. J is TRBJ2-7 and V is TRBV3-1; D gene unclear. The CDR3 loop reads CAIEPADSYEQYF. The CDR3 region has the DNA TGTGCCATCGAGCCGGCGGACTCCTACGAGCAGTACTTC.